Listed here is a single T cell receptor (beta chain). As yet, its antigen is unknown. These data are taken from a study of graft-versus-host responses after intestinal transplantation. About the research overall: Recipients underwent multivisceral, liver-intestinal, or isolated intestinal transplants.

Points from the study as a whole: Peak levels of circulating GvH clones tracked with early post-transplant HvG declines.

Method: immunoSEQ multiplex PCR; TCRdb's copy keeps in-frame clones and lacks some. The data show 15,000 to 20,000 clones, with 83% seen just once and 3.8% held by the top ten. Germline V gene data show CDR1 as SGHTA and CDR2 as FQGNSA. This CDR3 spans 13 amino acids. Intraepithelial and lamina propria lymphocytes were isolated from graft specimens. Sample: ileum tissue, taken around 580 days after intestinal transplantation. This sequence originates from a human patient who received an intestinal transplant, so some T cells may come from the graft donor. This sequence joins TRBV7-2 and TRBJ2-5; TRBD2 agrees at 7 bases. TRBJ2-7 explains the end of the DNA better; the J call may be wrong. CDR3 loop: CASSFLAAYEQYF. The CDR3 DNA is TGTGCCAGCAGCTTCCTAGCGGCCTACGAGCAGTACTTC.